Listed below are T cell receptor beta chains from one sample, sequenced in a study of identical twins. MiXCR was run by TCRdb on the 5' RACE reads, yielding one entry per CDR3 protein. This table has some 330,000 distinct CDR3 sequences, roughly 9% appearing once. What was sequenced was naive T cells sorted from blood. All receptors come from a woman in her fifties or sixties in good health. CDR3s include the opening cysteine and the closing phenylalanine or tryptophan. The size entry is marked missing in some rows and otherwise reads once, few, many or a size class.

V,size,CDR3
TRBV24-1,NA,CATSDATSGSSYNEQFF
TRBV5-5,NA,CASSLVRAGGELFF
TRBV27,many,CASSGQGNTEAFF
TRBV7-2,few,CASSLLWADTQYF
TRBV6-2/TRBV6-3,NA,CASKLAGTVYNEQFF
TRBV6-2/TRBV6-3,NA,CASTETGGPSYNEQFF
TRBV14,few,CASSQDRSTNEQFF
TRBV14,few,CASSPTYPTDTQYF
TRBV6-5,NA,CASTRSGANVLTF
TRBV11-2,few,CASRLIAGGAEQFF
TRBV19,few,CASSIRGTGELFF
TRBV25-1,NA,CASSTTGLGADTQYF
TRBV7-2,few,CASSKGGRETQYF
TRBV27,many,CASRADRARTEAFF
TRBV7-8,NA,CASSLASTPSGYAYNEQFF
TRBV12-3/TRBV12-4,few,CASSHDRAGLWFEKLFF
TRBV5-1,many,CASSSRLAGALAEQFF
TRBV6-5,NA,CASSYEGTPSYNEQFF
TRBV29-1,many,CSVVMDYGYTF
TRBV4-1,many,CASSPSPAGELFF
TRBV5-1,NA,CASSLSSVGEQFF
TRBV6-2/TRBV6-3,NA,CASSYFGILFF
TRBV5-1,many,CASSFGIGELFF
TRBV20-1,many,CSARSDTEAFF
TRBV27,many,CASSLGGAKTLAKNIQYF
TRBV7-9,many,CASSSRTSGSVADTQYF
TRBV19,NA,CASSIGGAGVNEQFF
TRBV7-8,NA,CASTPRGSGRADTQYF
TRBV11-3,many,CASSLEMRGESEAFF
TRBV6-1,few,CASTSRDTTENYGYTF
TRBV29-1,many,CSVATGTDSNQPQHF
TRBV15,NA,CATSTRIGTDIQYF
TRBV20-1,few,CSAPHSDNYGYTF
TRBV20-1,NA,CSASVDLQSKETQYF
TRBV4-1,NA,CASSQAGTSGEQYF
TRBV20-1,NA,CSARLAGGDTQYF
TRBV23-1,NA,CASSLWRPPSTRDSIAYEQYF
TRBV12-3/TRBV12-4,NA,CASSTTSGRPTDTQYF
TRBV29-1,many,CSVGIAGSTDTQYF
TRBV12-5,many,CASGRDRRFYNEQFF
TRBV30,few,CASRDRRRGEQFF
TRBV5-4,few,CASSPSIPTINEQFF
TRBV11-3,few,CASSLVLAGTHNEQFF
TRBV3-1,few,CASSPDRSEAFF
TRBV20-1,many,CSVARDVGYEQYF
TRBV5-6,many,CASSPPDRGLNQPQHF
TRBV29-1,NA,CSVAGRQSSGNTIYF
TRBV12-3/TRBV12-4,NA,CASSLGASGRTGELFF
TRBV30,NA,CACSRVGSPLHF
TRBV12-3/TRBV12-4,few,CASSFKGGHEQFF
TRBV4-2,NA,CASRESGASGANVLTF
TRBV12-3/TRBV12-4,few,CASSFETSGSGAKNIQYF
TRBV12-3/TRBV12-4,many,CASNSGLAELGELFF
TRBV30,NA,CAWSRSVSYEQYF
TRBV10-3,NA,CAISDGTSDREQFF